This is a list of T cell receptor beta chains from one sample in a study of T cell responses to AZD1222 COVID-19 vaccine. The protocol was immunoSEQ multiplex PCR, while the TCRdb copy is restricted to in-frame clones and leaves out a portion. The sample includes about 19,000 clones, roughly 79% seen only once; the top ten take around 20%. This material consisted of peripheral blood, taken 28 days after the second AZD1222 dose. The source is an adult who received the AZD1222 COVID-19 vaccine. CDR3s include the opening cysteine and the closing phenylalanine or tryptophan. The D gene is left open where the match is weak. The size field is filled for only some rows; it gives once, few, many or a size class.

>TRBD1|-|TRBV19|TRBJ2-3
TGTGCCAGTAGCAAAGCGGACAGGGGGTTTACAGATACGCAGTATTTT
CASSKADRGFTDTQYF
>TRBD1|-|TRBV5-1|TRBJ2-1
TGCGCCAGCAGTATACAGGGACAGGGTATTGACAATGAGCAGTTCTTC
CASSIQGQGIDNEQFF
>-|few|TRBV11-2|TRBJ2-7
TGTGCCAGCCGACGGGATTCCTACGAGCAGTACTTC
CASRRDSYEQYF
>TRBD1|-|TRBV5-4|TRBJ2-5
TGTGCCAGCAGCCAAGGGACAGTTTTACAAGAGACCCAGTACTTC
CASSQGTVLQETQYF
>-|-|TRBV19|TRBJ1-2
TGTGCCAGTAGTATAGACAGGTACTATGGCTACACCTTC
CASSIDRYYGYTF
>TRBD1|-|TRBV27|TRBJ2-7
TGTGCCAGCAGTTTACGACAGGGCCCTCGCTACGAGCAGTACTTC
CASSLRQGPRYEQYF
>-|once|TRBV19|TRBJ2-5
TGTGCCAGTAGTATGCAACAGGGAGGCGGCGAGACCCAGTACTTC
CASSMQQGGGETQYF
>TRBD2|-|TRBV5-4|TRBJ2-1
TGTGCCAGCAGCCCACTACTAGCGGGAGGGCCTGGTGAGCAGTTCTTC
CASSPLLAGGPGEQFF
>-|-|TRBV27|TRBJ2-7
TGTGCCAGCAGTTTAACTCCCAGAACCTACGAGCAGTACTTC
CASSLTPRTYEQYF
>TRBD1|-|TRBV7-2|TRBJ1-2
TGTGCCAGCAGCTCCCGGACAGGGCCGGAGTATGGCTACACCTTC
CASSSRTGPEYGYTF
>-|-|TRBV12-3/TRBV12-4|TRBJ1-5
TGTGCCAGCAGTTTAATCGCTAGTCAGCCCCAGCATTTT
CASSLIASQPQHF
>TRBD1|-|TRBV10-3|TRBJ1-4
TGTGCCATCAGCGGGACAGGGGGCGCGACTCGCGAAAAACTGTTTTTT
CAISGTGGATREKLFF
>-|-|TRBV7-7|TRBJ2-2
TGTGCCAGCAGCTCCGTAGGGGCGAACACCGGGGAGCTGTTTTTT
CASSSVGANTGELFF
>-|-|TRBV5-8|TRBJ1-2
TGTGCCAGCAGCTTGTATGTCAATGAGGGCTACACCTTC
CASSLYVNEGYTF
>-|-|TRBV12-3/TRBV12-4|TRBJ1-1
TGTGCCAGCAGTTTGGGCCCGAGCACTGAAGCTTTCTTT
CASSLGPSTEAFF
>TRBD2|medium-sized|TRBV5-4|TRBJ2-1
TGTGCCAGCAGCTCCCGGACTAGCTGGGAGCAGTTCTTC
CASSSRTSWEQFF
>-|-|TRBV27|TRBJ1-5
TGTGCCAGCAGTTTTTGGGGGGGTTATCAGCCCCAGCATTTT
CASSFWGGYQPQHF
>-|-|TRBV7-8|TRBJ2-3
TGTGCCAGCAGCATCGACCTCGAGACTGTCAACCGAGATACGCAGTATTTT
CASSIDLETVNRDTQYF
>-|-|TRBV20-1|TRBJ2-3
TGCAGTGCTAGTTGGGGGGATACGCAGTATTTT
CSASWGDTQYF
>-|-|TRBV2|TRBJ2-5
TGTGCCAGCAGTGAGAGGACGGGTAGGGAGACCCAGTACTTC
CASSERTGRETQYF
>-|-|TRBV6-5|TRBJ2-7
TGTGCCAGCAGTTCATTCCAGGGGTCCTACGAGCAGTACTTC
CASSSFQGSYEQYF
>-|-|TRBV19|TRBJ2-6
TGTGCCAGTTGGAGAGGGTCTGGGGCCAACGTCCTGACTTTC
CASWRGSGANVLTF
>-|-|TRBV7-9|TRBJ2-1
TGTGCCAGCCCTCGAGCTGGAATGAGCTCCTACAATGAGCAGTTCTTC
CASPRAGMSSYNEQFF
>-|-|TRBV18|TRBJ1-3
TGTGCCAGCTCAGCATTCCCGGACCCTAGCTCTGGAAACACCATATATTTT
CASSAFPDPSSGNTIYF
>TRBD1|-|TRBV12-3/TRBV12-4|TRBJ1-5
TGTGCCAGCACCAGACAGGGACTTTCGCCCCAGCATTTT
CASTRQGLSPQHF
>TRBD1|-|TRBV5-6|TRBJ1-4
TGTGCCAGCAGCCTACCGGGACAGGGGTCCGAAAAACTGTTTTTT
CASSLPGQGSEKLFF
>TRBD1|-|TRBV27|TRBJ1-2
TGTGCCAGCAGACACGTTACCGGGACAGAGATCTACTATGGCTACACCTTC
CASRHVTGTEIYYGYTF
>-|-|TRBV24-1|TRBJ2-1
TGTGCCACCAGTGATCCCGGGTACAATGAGCAGTTCTTC
CATSDPGYNEQFF
>-|few|TRBV18|TRBJ1-5
TGTGCCAGCTCACTTGGGCAGAGTAGCAATCAGCCCCAGCATTTT
CASSLGQSSNQPQHF
>TRBD1|-|TRBV4-2|TRBJ2-7
TGTGCCAGCAGCCAAGGGGACAGGGAAGCCTACGAGCAGTACTTC
CASSQGDREAYEQYF
>TRBD1|few|TRBV9|TRBJ1-2
TGTGCCAGCAGCCAGGGGGGTAGTGAGGGCTATGGCTACACCTTC
CASSQGGSEGYGYTF
>TRBD2|-|TRBV24-1|TRBJ2-7
TGTGCCACCAGTAAAGGTGAGCGGGGTTACTACGAGCAGTACTTC
CATSKGERGYYEQYF
>TRBD2|once|TRBV4-1|TRBJ2-3
TGCGCCAGCAGCCAAGGGGGCCTAGCGGGCCTCACAGATACGCAGTATTTT
CASSQGGLAGLTDTQYF
>-|-|TRBV7-2|TRBJ2-7
TGTGCCAGCAGCTTAGGAGGGGGAGTCTACGAGCAGTACTTC
CASSLGGGVYEQYF
>-|-|TRBV5-6|TRBJ2-5
TGTGCCAGCAGCTTGGGTATTGGAGGGGCGGGAGAGACCCAGTACTTC
CASSLGIGGAGETQYF
>TRBD1|once|TRBV5-6|TRBJ1-5
TGTGCCAGCAGCCGGACAGGTACCAATCAGCCCCAGCATTTT
CASSRTGTNQPQHF
>-|-|TRBV19|TRBJ1-1
TGTGCCAGTAGTATAATGGTCCAAAACACTGAAGCTTTCTTT
CASSIMVQNTEAFF
>-|-|TRBV7-2|TRBJ1-5
TGTGCCAGCAGCTTAGCGAATTCGGTCCCAAATCAGCCCCAGCATTTT
CASSLANSVPNQPQHF
>TRBD1|-|TRBV7-8|TRBJ2-6
TGTGCCAGCAGCCGAGCTCGGGACAGGGGGCGTCAAGGGGCCAACGTCCTGACTTTC
CASSRARDRGRQGANVLTF
>TRBD2|-|TRBV12-5|TRBJ2-3
TGTGCTAGTTTTAACACGGGGGGATGGCAGTATTTT
CASFNTGGWQYF
>-|-|TRBV4-2|TRBJ2-3
TGTGCCAGCAGCCAAGTGGGCACGGTGGATACGCAGTATTTT
CASSQVGTVDTQYF
>-|-|TRBV4-1|TRBJ1-2
TGCGCCAGCAGCCAAGGAGAGGGCTACACCTTC
CASSQGEGYTF
>TRBD2|-|TRBV5-1|TRBJ2-2
TGCGCCAGCAGCTTGGCAGCGGGAGAAGCCGGGGAGCTGTTTTTT
CASSLAAGEAGELFF